Sequencing of this TCR beta chain was carried out in a study of control samples from healthy donors and cancer patients. Some clones are missing from TCRdb's copy, which holds only in-frame ones; the method was immunoSEQ multiplex PCR. The sample records approximately 150,000 clones, roughly 94% being singletons. Germline assignment: CDR1 ENHRY and CDR2 SYGVKD. V dropped 0 bases and J dropped 2; count of bases not matched to a gene: 7. The CDR3 loop spans 17 amino acids. Sample: PBMCs. The chain employs TRBV10-3 and TRBJ2-3, with 8 bases fitting TRBD1. This sequence was found in a man aged 60-69 years with colorectal cancer. DNA for the CDR3: TGTGCCATCAGTGAGTCGTCAGGGGGCCAATTCACAGATACGCAGTATTTT. This encodes CAISESSGGQFTDTQYF.